This T cell receptor (beta chain) was recovered during a study of beta chain features in type 1 diabetes. Overall study results and limits: A moderate, significant TCRB CDR3 shortening appeared in type 1 diabetes across four CD4+ subsets. Sequencing of cDNA might inflate the share of cells that strongly express TCR.

Details on this clone: What it binds is unknown.

Expressed TCRB transcripts were sequenced after all isolated RNA was converted to cDNA. Approximately 3.6 million reads per sample were averaged for naive, central memory and regulatory samples. TCRdb's copy holds only in-frame clones and misses some; the assay was immunoSEQ multiplex PCR. The sample records hundreds of thousands of clones, about 13% being singletons. Trimming removed 5 bases from V and 6 bases from J; junction bases left unmatched: 4. The germline gives CDR1 GTSNPN, CDR2 SVGIG (reference sequence). The CDR3 has 11 amino acids. CD4+ naive, central memory, regulatory and stem cell-like memory subsets were isolated by sorting on CD45RO/CCR7/CD25/CD127/CD95/CD27. Purities over 95% were achieved in all sorted populations.

The TCR originated in a man aged 25 to 45 with type 1 diabetes. Material: naive CD4+ T cells from blood. The rearrangement joins TRBV30 to TRBJ2-7; 7 bases align to TRBD1. The CDR3 protein is CAWDRETEQYF. CDR3 DNA sequence: TGTGCCTGGGACAGGGAAACCGAGCAGTACTTC.